The 10 T cell receptor beta chains in this list originate from one sample, sequenced in a study of cytomegalovirus exposure and HLA in healthy donors. Use of 60 Vbeta and 13 Jbeta primers characterized the PCR. Profiling relied on immunoSEQ multiplex PCR, and the TCRdb table lists in-frame clones only, not all of them. Here the sample spans some 140,000 clones, about four fifths being singletons. The material sequenced was PBMCs. These TCRs come from a man in his thirties or forties in good health.

This clone appeared a single time. This chain links TRBV6-5 with TRBJ2-7; 9 bases fit TRBD1. Germline V CDR1 and CDR2: MNHEY, SVGAGI. The CDR3 extends over 14 amino acids. The V and J ends lost 7 bases and 6 bases, in that order; junction bases with no gene match: 10. CDR3 nucleotides: TGTGCCAGCAACTCAGGACAGGGGTTCCTCGAGCAGTACTTC. Translated, it gives CASNSGQGFLEQYF.

CDR3 protein: CASQAGGQGNEQFF. CDR3 DNA sequence: TGTGCCAGCCAAGCGGGAGGCCAGGGGAATGAGCAGTTCTTC. The chain carries TRBV7-3 and TRBJ2-1; 9 bases line up with TRBD2. The J segment lost 7 bases and the V segment lost 8 bases, leaving 9 bases of the junction unmatched. CDR1 and CDR2 (germline): SGHTA, FQGTGA. This CDR3 is built from 14 residues. Full variable domain (missing parts from reference TRBV7-3 and TRBJ2-1): GAGVSQTPSNKVTEKGKYVELRCDPISGHTALYWYRQSLGQGPEFLIYFQGTGAADDSGLPNDRFFAVRPEGSVSTLKIQRTERGDSAVYLCASQAGGQGNEQFFGPGTRLTVL.

Concerning this clone: It may be a read error: a sequence one base away is much more abundant. The rearrangement links TRBV5-5 to TRBJ1-4, with D uncertain. V was pared by 1 base and J by 0 bases, with 4 bases between. The CDR3 contains 14 residues. The germline gives CDR1 SGHKS, CDR2 YYEKEE (reference sequence). CDR3 in DNA: TGTGCCAGCAGCTTGACAACAACTAATGAAAAACTGTTTTTT. Translated, it gives CASSLTTTNEKLFF.

This clone was counted a single time. The genes are TRBV7-6 and TRBJ1-2, with a tentative D call TRBD1 (6 bases). Per the germline V gene, CDR1 is SGHVS and CDR2 is FNYEAQ. CDR3 length equals 16 residues. Trimming removed 5 bases at V and 6 bases at J, with 22 bases between. The DNA of the CDR3 is TGTGCCAGCAGCCCACGCGGTCTGGGGGGGGGCCATGGCTACACCTTC. This translates into CASSPRGLGGGHGYTF.

This chain uses TRBV6-5 with TRBJ1-5, with TRBD1 matching 9 bases. The CDR3 is made up of 15 amino acids. V shed 6 bases, J shed 2 bases, and the junction held 5 bases outside the gene matches. Germline assignment: CDR1 MNHEY and CDR2 SVGAGI. The CDR3 DNA follows: TGTGCCAGCAGCGATCACAGGGGGCGCAATCAGCCCCAGCATTTT. Translating it yields CASSDHRGRNQPQHF.

This chain uses TRBV5-6 with TRBJ2-5, with 14 positions matching TRBD2. The germline V gene has CDR1 SGHDT and CDR2 YYEEEE. The CDR3 is 17 amino acids. Losses at the gene ends were 4 bases for V and 3 bases for J; bases not matched to a gene: 8. The DNA for the CDR3 is TGTGCCAGCAGCCGACCGACTAGCGGGAGGGGGGAAGAGACCCAGTACTTC. Translation gives CASSRPTSGRGEETQYF.

The chain uses TRBV30 and TRBJ2-1; D is unclear. Per germline, CDR1 GTSNPN and CDR2 SVGIG (reference sequence). V gave up 0 bases and J gave up 10 bases, with 4 bases separating them. This CDR3 has 10 residues. The DNA of the CDR3 is TGTGCCTGGAGTGTAGAGGAGCAGTTCTTC. Its translation: CAWSVEEQFF.

V and J are TRBV11-3 and TRBJ2-3, with TRBD2 matching 7 bases. Losses at the gene ends were 6 bases for V and 5 bases for J; bases not matched to a gene: 20. Germline V gives CDR1 SGHNT, CDR2 YENEEA. The CDR3 sequence is 18 residues long. CDR3 region: CASSSPGEGWAGEDTQYF. In DNA, the CDR3 is TGTGCCAGCAGTTCCCCGGGGGAGGGGTGGGCGGGTGAAGATACGCAGTATTTT.

This clone was observed a handful of times. The CDR3 nucleotides are TGTGCCAGCAGTGACAGCTCCTACGAGCAGTACTTC. Its translation: CASSDSSYEQYF. This chain connects TRBV6-1 to TRBJ2-7, with unresolved D. The CDR3 consists of 12 residues. Looked up from germline, CDR1 is MNHNS and CDR2 is SASEGT. V lost 3 bases to trimming and J lost 0 bases, with 3 bases between them.

This clone was observed once. V gene TRBV27 combines with J gene TRBJ1-4; D possibly corresponds to TRBD1 (6 bases). CDR3 size: 13 residues. Trimming stripped 7 bases from V and 4 bases from J, with 10 bases between. CDR1 is MNHEY, CDR2 SMNVEV, per germline (reference sequence). CDR3 residues: CASKLQGNEKLFF. The DNA of the CDR3 is TGTGCCAGCAAGTTACAGGGTAATGAAAAACTGTTTTTT.